The 30 T cell receptor beta chains reported below all come from one sample, sequenced in a study of post-analysis software for immune sequencing data. Whole-study findings and limits: Patients had higher frequencies than controls of about five TRBV segments, including TRBV5-6, TRBV5-1 and TRBV20-1.

TCR beta cDNA libraries included unique molecular identifiers. TCRdb reprocessed the PCR reads via MiXCR and lists one record per CDR3 protein. Of approximately 730,000 distinct CDR3 sequences detected, around 42% appear once; the ten largest clones hold roughly 5.2%. These receptors are not linked to any known antigen. The sequencing input was blood. The receptor source for this set is a girl between 5 and 17 years old with multiple sclerosis.

This clonotype has only a few counts. The chain carries TRBV7-2 and TRBJ2-4, with TRBD2 identical over 8 bases. The CDR3 covers 17 residues. With V trimmed by 1 base and J by 6 bases, 11 bases remained unmatched. Germline V CDR1 and CDR2: SGHTA, FQGNSA. The CDR3 DNA follows: TGTGCCAGCAGCTTAGATACTGGAGCGGGAGAAGCAAACATTCAGTACTTC. Translation: CASSLDTGAGEANIQYF.

This chain uses TRBV20-1 with TRBJ1-1, with TRBD1 identical over 11 bases. V gave up 4 bases and J gave up 5 bases; unmatched junction bases: 3. Germline V gives CDR1 DFQATT, CDR2 SNEGSKA (reference sequence). CDR3 length: 13 residues. The CDR3 spells CSAMGQGVTEAFF. As DNA, the CDR3 is TGCAGTGCTATGGGACAGGGGGTAACTGAAGCTTTCTTT.

The chain employs TRBV7-3 and TRBJ2-3, with 9 bases that match TRBD2. In germline, CDR1 is SGHTA, CDR2 FQGTGA. This CDR3 region has 14 residues. The trim removed 7 bases at V and 1 base at J, leaving 3 bases unmatched. The CDR3 nucleotides read TGTGCCAGCAAAATAGCGGGAGGCACAGATACGCAGTATTTT. As protein: CASKIAGGTDTQYF. Full variable domain (outside the CDR3, taken from reference TRBV7-3 and TRBJ2-3): GAGVSQTPSNKVTEKGKYVELRCDPISGHTALYWYRQSLGQGPEFLIYFQGTGAADDSGLPNDRFFAVRPEGSVSTLKIQRTERGDSAVYLCASKIAGGTDTQYFGPGTRLTVL.

CDR3: CASGQVLETQYF. CDR3 in DNA: TGTGCCAGCGGGCAGGTTTTGGAGACCCAGTACTTC. The chain has TRBV12-3 or TRBV12-4 and TRBJ2-5; D is ambiguous. V was pared by 8 bases and J by 5 bases, with 12 bases between. The CDR3 is 12 amino acids.

The genes are TRBV20-1 and TRBJ2-3; 10 nucleotides agree with TRBD2. CDR3 length equals 15 residues. V was pared by 2 bases and J by 3 bases, with 5 bases of the junction left unmatched. The germline gives CDR1 DFQATT, CDR2 SNEGSKA (reference sequence). CDR3 in amino acids: CSARPGLAWTDTQYF. CDR3 nucleotide sequence: TGCAGTGCTAGACCGGGACTAGCGTGGACAGATACGCAGTATTTT.

J is TRBJ1-2 and V is TRBV25-1; TRBD1 matches 9 bases. Germline V gene data show CDR1 as MGHDK and CDR2 as SYGVNS. The J segment lost 5 bases and the V segment lost 4 bases, leaving 8 bases of the junction unmatched. The CDR3 has 15 residues. CDR3 in DNA: TGTGCCAGCAGTGGGAGGACAGGGGCCCCATATGGCTACACCTTC. Its translation is CASSGRTGAPYGYTF.

This clonotype was observed a handful of times. The chain has TRBV6-5 and TRBJ2-1; 8 nucleotides match TRBD2. Trimming took 7 bases from V and 6 from J; bases not matched to a gene: 11. This CDR3 has 15 amino acids. Germline V gene data show CDR1 as MNHEY and CDR2 as SVGAGI. The CDR3 nucleotides read TGTGCCAGCACCCAACCGGGACTAGGGGCCAATGAGCAGTTCTTC. Its translation is CASTQPGLGANEQFF.

The chain has TRBV15 and TRBJ2-5; unclear D gene. Germline CDR1 LNHNV, CDR2 YYDKDF (reference sequence). Trimming shortened V by 0 bases and J by 3 bases, and 2 bases separated the two germline ends. The CDR3 contains 12 residues. CDR3 protein: CATSREEETQYF. The CDR3 bases are TGTGCCACCAGCAGAGAGGAAGAGACCCAGTACTTC.

The rearrangement joins TRBV20-1 to TRBJ2-5, with 8 bases matching TRBD1. CDR1 and CDR2 (germline): DFQATT, SNEGSKA (reference sequence). With 1 base clipped from V and 7 bases from J, the junction kept 11 bases outside the gene matches. The CDR3 is 15 amino acids. The CDR3 sequence is CSARAIGQGRGTQYF. Written as DNA, the CDR3 is TGCAGTGCTAGAGCCATTGGACAGGGTCGTGGGACCCAGTACTTC.

The CDR3, as DNA: TGTGCCAGCAGCGACTGGCGCGGGAGGGTCGCAGATACGCAGTATTTT. Translating it yields CASSDWRGRVADTQYF. The chain links TRBV6-6 to TRBJ2-3; 9 bases line up with TRBD2. This CDR3 region has 16 residues. Trimming took 6 bases from V and 4 from J; bases not matched to a gene: 11. Germline V CDR1 and CDR2: MNHNY, SVGAGI (reference sequence).

This clonotype has only a few counts. The V gene is TRBV29-1, the J gene TRBJ2-1; TRBD1 might be the D (5 bases). The CDR3 sequence is 14 residues long. The germline gives CDR1 SQVTM, CDR2 ANQGSEA. Trimming shortened V by 6 bases and J by 9 bases, and 21 bases separated the two germline ends. The chain's CDR3 is CSVTPPRTSVEQFF. CDR3 coding DNA: TGCAGCGTGACCCCGCCTAGGACATCCGTTGAGCAGTTCTTC.

Only a few counts were recorded for this clonotype. V gene TRBV18 combines with J gene TRBJ2-3; perhaps TRBD2 as D (6 bases). CDR1 is KGHSH and CDR2 is LQKENI in the germline V gene. Trimming removed 8 bases from V and 4 bases from J, with 22 bases in between. The CDR3 extends over 16 amino acids. The CDR3 DNA is TGTGCCAGCCATTGGACTAACGGGTCGGTTTCAGATACGCAGTATTTT. This gives the protein CASHWTNGSVSDTQYF. Full variable domain (missing parts from reference TRBV18 and TRBJ2-3): NAGVMQNPRHLVRRRGQEARLRCSPMKGHSHVYWYRQLPEEGLKFMVYLQKENIIDESGMPKERFSAEFPKEGPSILRIQQVVRGDSAAYFCASHWTNGSVSDTQYFGPGTRLTVL.

This clonotype was picked up many times. This chain connects TRBV6-1 to TRBJ2-1, with 9 positions matching TRBD1. This CDR3 has 13 residues. Germline CDR1 is MNHNS and CDR2 is SASEGT. J gave up 8 bases and V 3 bases, and 2 bases lay outside the gene matches. The CDR3, as DNA: TGTGCCAGCAGTGACACAGGGGGCTATGAGCAGTTCTTC. Its translation is CASSDTGGYEQFF.

J is TRBJ2-3 and V is TRBV24-1, with 9 nucleotides matching TRBD1. The assigned J gene may be wrong: the sequence end matches TRBJ1-5 better. This CDR3 is built from 14 residues. Germline V gene lookup returns CDR1 KGHDR and CDR2 SFDVKD. CDR3 amino acids: CATRDRGFADTQHF. The CDR3 DNA sequence: TGTGCCACCAGGGACAGGGGTTTCGCAGATACGCAGCATTTT.

This clonotype was recorded at least ten times. V is TRBV6-5 and J is TRBJ1-2; D remains ambiguous. CDR3 size: 18 residues. Germline CDR1 and CDR2: MNHEY and SVGAGI. Trimming removed 0 bases at V and 8 bases at J, with 25 bases between. The DNA for the CDR3 is TGTGCCAGCAGTTACTCGAGGGAAAAGGGTAATAGTGGGTACGGCTACACCTTC. Amino acids: CASSYSREKGNSGYGYTF.

The chain employs TRBV29-1 and TRBJ2-1, with a weak D call TRBD2 (6 bases). This CDR3 comprises 16 residues. Germline lookup yields CDR1 SQVTM and CDR2 ANQGSEA. Trimming cost V 0 bases and J 0 bases, with 12 bases left between them. The CDR3 sequence: CSVEDLGGDSYNEQFF. The CDR3 bases are TGCAGCGTTGAAGATCTGGGCGGGGACTCCTACAATGAGCAGTTCTTC.

Only a few counts were recorded for this clonotype. Germline is not matched at one junction end, which may reflect a read error. This rearrangement joins TRBV7-3 to TRBJ2-3; D not certain. The CDR3 has 13 amino acids. Germline V gene sequence: CDR1 SGHTA, CDR2 FQGTGA. CDR3 sequence reads: CASSLGDTHTQYF. Here the CDR3 DNA reads TGTGCCAGCAGCTTAGGCGACACACATACGCAGTATTTT.

The CDR3 sequence is CASSLRPGSAEQYF. The CDR3 DNA reads TGTGCCAGCAGCCTAAGGCCAGGGAGCGCCGAGCAGTACTTC. The rearrangement joins TRBV13 to TRBJ2-7; either TRBD1 or TRBD2 may fit D (5 bases each). The V and J ends lost 5 bases and 6 bases respectively, with 17 bases between them. This CDR3 is 14 amino acids long. Germline CDR1 reads PRHDT; CDR2 reads FYEKMQ (reference sequence).

This clonotype appeared many times. V gene TRBV6-1 combines with J gene TRBJ2-7; no definite D call. Germline CDR1 reads MNHNS; CDR2 reads SASEGT. The CDR3 extends over 13 amino acids. Trimming pared 8 bases from V and 7 bases from J, leaving 18 bases between. CDR3 nucleotide sequence: TGTGCCAGCGCATATGGAGAAAATGGGGAGCAGTACTTC. Its protein product is CASAYGENGEQYF.

In this sample, this clonotype turned up a few times. This rearrangement joins TRBV12-3 or TRBV12-4 to TRBJ2-7, with a possible D match to TRBD2 (5 bases). The CDR3 sequence is 15 residues long. V was pared by 5 bases and J by 2 bases, with 16 bases between. CDR3 nucleotide sequence: TGTGCCAGCAGTAGGACTCCAAAAGGCACCTACGAGCAGTACTTC. Its translation: CASSRTPKGTYEQYF.

This clonotype occurred a few times. CDR3 sequence: CSASKTVAGVGIAKNIQYF. CDR3 DNA sequence: TGCAGTGCTAGTAAGACGGTGGCGGGAGTGGGAATAGCCAAAAACATTCAGTACTTC. V gene TRBV20-1 combines with J gene TRBJ2-4; 7 bases agree with TRBD2. CDR1 and CDR2 (germline): DFQATT, SNEGSKA (reference sequence). This CDR3 is 19 amino acids long. After removal of 3 bases from V and 0 bases from J, the junction contained 17 bases not matched to a gene.

The V gene is TRBV12-3 or TRBV12-4, the J gene TRBJ2-7; D perhaps matches TRBD1 (5 bases). The V end lost 7 bases, the J end lost 5 bases, and 15 bases lay between the germline ends. CDR3 length: 13 amino acids. CDR3 nucleotides: TGTGCCAGCACCCGTGGGGCCAGTGACGAGCAGTACTTC. Its translation is CASTRGASDEQYF.

This clonotype was counted between two and nine times. The gene calls are TRBV10-2 and TRBJ2-1, with 13 bases that match TRBD2. V shed 10 bases and J 6 bases; nucleotides not matched to a gene: 6. CDR3 length equals 14 residues. Germline CDR1 is WSHSY and CDR2 is SAAADI. CDR3 loop: CATLLAGGPNEQFF. The CDR3 region has the DNA TGCGCCACCCTACTAGCGGGAGGGCCCAATGAGCAGTTCTTC.

This clonotype was seen a few times. Germline is not matched at one junction end, which may reflect a read error. The chain links TRBV20-1 to TRBJ2-1; D unclear. The CDR3 covers 12 residues. Germline CDR1 DFQATT, CDR2 SNEGSKA (reference sequence). The CDR3 DNA is TGCAGTGCCAGAGGCGCCTACAATGAGCAGTTCTTC. The encoded protein is CSARGAYNEQFF.

This clonotype was counted only a few times. The chain links TRBV21-1 to TRBJ2-5; the listed D gene, TRBD1, was not tested against the DNA. TRBV21-1 is designated a pseudogene. The CDR3 is made up of 14 amino acids. CDR3 region: CASSIRDRKETQYF. In nucleotides, the CDR3 is TGTGCCAGCAGCATCCGGGACAGGAAAGAGACCCAGTACTTC.

The chain combines TRBV9 with TRBJ2-4, with TRBD2 matching 7 bases. Germline loops: CDR1 SGDLS, CDR2 YYNGEE. The CDR3 has 18 residues. Germline trimming cut 0 bases from V and 13 bases from J; bases unmatched to any gene: 22. In DNA form, the CDR3 reads TGTGCCAGCAGCGTAGGCAGTACCGGACTAGTGGATCAAGAGGCCCAGTACTTC. Translated, it gives CASSVGSTGLVDQEAQYF.

The chain employs TRBV6-5 and TRBJ2-7; D possibly corresponds to TRBD1 (6 bases). The germline CDR1 and CDR2 sequences are MNHEY and SVGAGI. The CDR3 is made up of 14 amino acids. Between the trimmed V and J ends, which lost 2 bases and 1 base, there was a span of 9 bases. CDR3 coding DNA: TGTGCCAGCAGTTACGATCAGGGGTCCTACGAGCAGTACTTC. It encodes CASSYDQGSYEQYF.

The genes are TRBV7-8 and TRBJ2-7; D remains unclear. The V gene's germline CDR1 is SGHVS and CDR2 FQNEAQ. V was clipped by 5 bases and J by 6 bases, with 17 bases between them. The CDR3 spans 14 residues. CDR3 region: CASSLGRLPGEQYF. The CDR3 nucleotides read TGTGCCAGCAGCCTAGGAAGGCTCCCGGGCGAGCAGTACTTC.

V usage is TRBV4-3 and J usage is TRBJ2-1; a possible D gene is TRBD2 (5 bases). The V and J ends lost 2 bases and 9 bases respectively, with 20 bases between them. The CDR3 is made up of 16 amino acids. Germline V lookup: CDR1 LGHNA, CDR2 YSLEER. The CDR3: CASSQFMLLLDGEQFF. Written as DNA, the CDR3 is TGCGCCAGCAGCCAATTCATGCTTTTACTAGACGGTGAGCAGTTCTTC.

The V gene is TRBV7-2, the J gene TRBJ1-1; no reliable D call. Per the germline V gene, CDR1 is SGHTA and CDR2 is FQGNSA. CDR3 size: 14 residues. V lost 5 bases to trimming and J lost 0 bases, with 10 bases between them. The DNA for the CDR3 is TGTGCCAGCAGCCGGCTAGGGCTGAACACTGAAGCTTTCTTT. It translates to CASSRLGLNTEAFF. Combining the CDR3 with reference TRBV7-2 and TRBJ1-1 gives the whole variable domain GAGVSQSPSNKVTEKGKDVELRCDPISGHTALYWYRQSLGQGLEFLIYFQGNSAPDKSGLPSDRFSAERTGGSVSTLTIQRTQQEDSAVYLCASSRLGLNTEAFFGQGTRLTVV.